This TCR beta chain was sequenced in a study of blood T cell repertoires in COVID-19. Study background: From the United States, Italy and Spain came samples of acute and convalescent COVID-19. The cDNA or gDNA used as material had been derived from T cells, B-cell-depleted T cells, or PBMCs.

Methods used by the authors: Amplification of reference gene primers was used by the study to estimate nucleated cell counts. Produced via immunoSEQ multiplex PCR; TCRdb's table is partial and in-frame only. V, J and clone size reflect that table, while D and trimming were determined from the DNA. Of 80,000 or so clones detected, around 83% appear once; the ten largest clones hold approximately 11%. Patients from Seattle were sampled longitudinally, starting during active infection. Sequenced sample: peripheral blood. The sequence derives from a man aged 55 to 70 with COVID-19, enrolled during active disease.

CDR3 amino acids: CASGLEVDTGELFF. CDR3 bases: TGTGCCAGTGGTTTGGAGGTGGACACCGGGGAGCTGTTTTTT. This chain joins TRBV27 and TRBJ2-2; tentative D call: TRBD2 (5 bases). Germline V gene sequence: CDR1 MNHEY, CDR2 SMNVEV (reference sequence). Trimming left V 9 bases short and J 3 bases short, with 14 bases between. The CDR3 has 14 residues.